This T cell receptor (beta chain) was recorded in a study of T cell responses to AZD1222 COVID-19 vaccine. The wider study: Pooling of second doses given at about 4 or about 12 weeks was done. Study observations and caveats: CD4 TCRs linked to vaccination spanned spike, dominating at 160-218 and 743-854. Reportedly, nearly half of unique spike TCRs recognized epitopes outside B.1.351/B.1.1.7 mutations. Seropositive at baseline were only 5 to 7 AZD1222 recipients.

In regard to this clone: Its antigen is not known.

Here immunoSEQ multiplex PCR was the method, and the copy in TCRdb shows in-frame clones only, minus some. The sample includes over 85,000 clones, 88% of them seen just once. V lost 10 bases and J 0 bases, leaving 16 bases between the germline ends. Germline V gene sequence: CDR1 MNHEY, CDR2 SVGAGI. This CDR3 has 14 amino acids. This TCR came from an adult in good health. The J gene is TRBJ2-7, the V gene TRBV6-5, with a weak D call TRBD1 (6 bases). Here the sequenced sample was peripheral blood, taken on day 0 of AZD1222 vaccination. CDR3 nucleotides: TGTGCCACAACGTACGACAGGCGCTCCTACGAGCAGTACTTC. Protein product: CATTYDRRSYEQYF.